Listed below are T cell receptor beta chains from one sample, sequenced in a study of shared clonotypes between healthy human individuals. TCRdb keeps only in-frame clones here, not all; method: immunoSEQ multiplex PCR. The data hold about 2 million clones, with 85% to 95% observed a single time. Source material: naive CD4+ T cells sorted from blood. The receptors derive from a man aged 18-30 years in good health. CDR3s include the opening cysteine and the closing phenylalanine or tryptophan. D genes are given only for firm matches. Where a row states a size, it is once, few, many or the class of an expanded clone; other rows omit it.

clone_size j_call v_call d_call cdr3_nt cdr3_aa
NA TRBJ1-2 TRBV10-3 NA TGTGCCATCAGCCCTTCGGCGGGGGGGGCTGGGTATGGCTACACCTTC CAISPSAGGAGYGYTF
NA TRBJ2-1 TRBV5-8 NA TGTGCCAGCAGCCAAGACAGGATGGGAACTGGTTTGCAGTTCTTC CASSQDRMGTGLQFF
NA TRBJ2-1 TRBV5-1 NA TGCGCCAGCAGCTGGACAGCGAACAATGAGCAGTTCTTC CASSWTANNEQFF
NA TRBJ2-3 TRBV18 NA TGTGCCAGCTCACCATTGAGTGACACAGATACGCAGTATTTT CASSPLSDTDTQYF
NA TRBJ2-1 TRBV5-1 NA TGCGCCAGCAGCTTAGGGTCGAGCTCCTACAATGAGCAGTTCTTC CASSLGSSSYNEQFF
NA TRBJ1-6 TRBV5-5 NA TGTGCCAGCAGCTCGACAGTCTATAATTCACCCCTCCACTTT CASSSTVYNSPLHF
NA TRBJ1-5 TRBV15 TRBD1 TGTGCCACCAGCAGACGACAGGGAATTGGAGTTGGGGACAATCAGCCCCAGCATTTT CATSRRQGIGVGDNQPQHF
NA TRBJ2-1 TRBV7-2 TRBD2 TGTGCCAGCAGCTTAGCTAGCGGGGGGCCCTATTCCTACAATGAGCAGTTCTTC CASSLASGGPYSYNEQFF
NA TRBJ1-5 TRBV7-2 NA TGTGCCAGCAGCCCAGGCGGGATTAGCAATCAGCCCCAGCATTTT CASSPGGISNQPQHF
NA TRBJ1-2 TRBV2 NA TGTGCCAGCAGCTGGTCGGGGGGCTACACCTTC CASSWSGGYTF
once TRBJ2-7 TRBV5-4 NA TGTGCCAGCAGCGTGACAGGAGGGTTATACGAGCAGTACTTC CASSVTGGLYEQYF
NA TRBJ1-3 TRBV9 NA TGTGCCAGCAGCGTAGGCTCGGACGGAAACACCATATATTTT CASSVGSDGNTIYF
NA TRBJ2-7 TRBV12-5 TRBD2 TGTGCTAGTGGTTTGGTTTTAGCGGGAGGAGAGCAGTACTTC CASGLVLAGGEQYF
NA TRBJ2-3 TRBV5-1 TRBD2 TGCGCCAGCAGCTTATACTTAGCGGGAGGCAACACAGATACGCAGTATTTT CASSLYLAGGNTDTQYF
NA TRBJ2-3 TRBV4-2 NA TGTGCCAGCAGCGACCCTATACAGGGTCGGCCAGATACGCAGTATTTT CASSDPIQGRPDTQYF
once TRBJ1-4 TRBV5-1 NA TGCGCCAGCAGCTTTGCAGGGCCTAATGAAAAACTGTTTTTT CASSFAGPNEKLFF
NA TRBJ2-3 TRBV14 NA TGTGCCAGCAGCCAAGGGAATGCGAATACGCAGTATTTT CASSQGNANTQYF
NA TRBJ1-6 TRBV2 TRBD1 TGTGCCAGCAGACCGATACAGGGGTTTAATTCACCCCTCCACTTT CASRPIQGFNSPLHF
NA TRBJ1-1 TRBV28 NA TGTGCCAGCAGTTTATCATGGGGCACTGAAGCTTTCTTT CASSLSWGTEAFF
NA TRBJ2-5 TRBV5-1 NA TGCGCCAGCAGCTTGGCCTGGCATGAAGAGACCCAGTACTTC CASSLAWHEETQYF
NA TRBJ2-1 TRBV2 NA TGTGCCAGCAACGGGGCTTACAATGAGCAGTTCTTC CASNGAYNEQFF
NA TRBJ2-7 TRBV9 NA TGTGCCAGCAGCGCCCCCCCTGAAAGTAGCGAGCAGTACTTC CASSAPPESSEQYF
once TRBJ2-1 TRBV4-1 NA TGCGCCAGCAGCCAAGTAGGAGCGGATGAGCAGTTCTTC CASSQVGADEQFF
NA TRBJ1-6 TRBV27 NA TGTGCCAGCAGTTTATACGGGGTGAAGGGCTATAATTCACCCCTCCACTTT CASSLYGVKGYNSPLHF
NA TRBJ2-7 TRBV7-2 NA TGTGCCAGCAGCCCAAAAGTAGGGCTCTACGAGCAGTACTTC CASSPKVGLYEQYF
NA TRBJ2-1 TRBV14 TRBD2 TGTGCCAGCACCCACGCCGGGGAGGGTCGACTTCGGGAGCAGTTCTTC CASTHAGEGRLREQFF
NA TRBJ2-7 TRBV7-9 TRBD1 TGTGCCAGCAGCGTTGACGGACAGGGAGTGAAATCCCCTTACGAGCAGTACTTC CASSVDGQGVKSPYEQYF
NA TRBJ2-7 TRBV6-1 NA TGTGCCAGCAGTGAACCAGGTGGGGGGACGTACGAGCAGTACTTC CASSEPGGGTYEQYF
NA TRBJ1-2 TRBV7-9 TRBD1 TGTGCCACCTCGTCGGGACAGGGAAACTATGGCTACACCTTC CATSSGQGNYGYTF
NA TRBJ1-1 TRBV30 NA TGTGCCTGGGGTGGTCCAGGGGAAGCTTTCTTT CAWGGPGEAFF
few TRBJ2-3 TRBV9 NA TGTGCCAGCAGCGTAGGCACAGATACGCAGTATTTT CASSVGTDTQYF
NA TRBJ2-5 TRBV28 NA TGTGCCAGCTGGTCTAGGGGCGCGGAGACCCAGTACTTC CASWSRGAETQYF
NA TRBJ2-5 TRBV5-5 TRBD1 TGTGCCAGCAGCCAACAGGGGATCCAAGAGACCCAGTACTTC CASSQQGIQETQYF
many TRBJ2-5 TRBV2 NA TGTGCCAGCAGGAGAGACCAACAAGAGACCCAGTACTTC CASRRDQQETQYF
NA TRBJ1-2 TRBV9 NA TGTGCCAGCAGCGTAGGCAGTAGCCTTAACTATGGCTACACCTTC CASSVGSSLNYGYTF
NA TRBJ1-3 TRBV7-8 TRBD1 TGTGCCAGCAGCTTCTGGCAATCTCGACAGGGGAGCTCTGGAAACACCATATATTTT CASSFWQSRQGSSGNTIYF
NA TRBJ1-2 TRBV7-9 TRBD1 TGTGCCAGCAGCCGACGGCCACCGAGACAGGGGTACTATGGCTACACCTTC CASSRRPPRQGYYGYTF
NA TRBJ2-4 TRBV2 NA TGTGCCAGCAGATTAGAAATGATCGGGGAGGTCAAAAACATTCAGTACTTC CASRLEMIGEVKNIQYF
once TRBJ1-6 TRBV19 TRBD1 TGTGCCAGTGAAGACAGGGGAGGTAATTCACCCCTCCACTTT CASEDRGGNSPLHF
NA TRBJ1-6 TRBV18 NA TGTGCCAGCTCACCAAGGAGGCCTGACTCCTATAATTCACCCCTCCACTTT CASSPRRPDSYNSPLHF
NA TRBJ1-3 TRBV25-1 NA TGTGCCAGCAGTGATCCAAGTACCGGAAACACCATATATTTT CASSDPSTGNTIYF
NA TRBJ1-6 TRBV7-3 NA TGTGCCAGCAGCTTAGTAGGCTATAATTCACCCCTCCACTTT CASSLVGYNSPLHF
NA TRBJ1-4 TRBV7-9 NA TGTGCCAGCAGCTTAGTACCCGGTAATGAAAAACTGTTTTTT CASSLVPGNEKLFF